The following is a TCR beta chain sequence with its context. Its matching antigen is unknown. The data were taken from a study of Graves' ophthalmopathy and Graves' hyperthyroidism. Hyperthyroidism cases were recent diagnoses of under 2 months' duration in people aged 18 to 65. Points from the study as a whole: Blood also held most thyroid clonotypes expanded above 0.001 frequency.

Germline V CDR1 and CDR2: WSHSY, SAAADI. The CDR3 loop spans 15 amino acids. V lost 3 bases to trimming and J lost 6 bases; unmatched junction nucleotides: 8. Amplified material comprised TCR beta CDR3 regions derived from RNA transcripts. The library came from an HTBI-primed first-round RT-PCR and a second-round multiplex PCR. One entry per CDR3 protein, called by TCRdb with MiXCR from the multiplex PCR reads. The sample yields around 1.1 million distinct CDR3 sequences, about 40% seen once. This TCR was recovered from an adult man with Graves' hyperthyroidism. The chain carries TRBV10-2 and TRBJ2-7, with TRBD1 identical over 10 bases. The sequencing input was peripheral blood or thyroid tissue (not recorded which). As DNA, the CDR3 is TGCGCCAGCAGTGACTCCGGGACAGGGGCTGGCGAGCAGTACTTC. It translates to CASSDSGTGAGEQYF.